This T cell receptor (beta chain) was identified in a study of CD8 T cells in ankylosing spondylitis (dated by TCRdb to the late 2010s). Background on the whole study: To find TCR variants linked to disease, the study profiled T cell receptor beta repertoires in ankylosing spondylitis patients and healthy donors. The full study cohort comprised around 25 ankylosing spondylitis patients and approximately 100 healthy donors. Peripheral blood was sampled, and synovial fluid was also collected from ankylosing spondylitis patients. Beyond this particular receptor, the publication reports: The disease-linked clones had a CD8+ phenotype and were found at relatively low frequencies in peripheral blood. Some TCR beta motif variants had previously been reported in synovial fluid and blood of reactive arthritis patients, which suggested common disease-initiation mechanisms. Blood from ankylosing spondylitis patients appeared to be characterized by a TCR beta motif made up of under ten highly homologous amino acid variants. According to the report, matched synovial fluid samples from ankylosing spondylitis patients were significantly enriched for the disease-linked clones.

Sequencing took place on an Illumina HiSeq 2500. TCR beta libraries were prepared by quantitative 5'-RACE with molecular barcodes. Concerning the study's data processing: A new computational method based on a probabilistic model of VDJ rearrangement was used to identify disease-linked TCR variants. Through fastp at Q25 and MiXCR, TCRdb rebuilt clones from the public reads, retaining in-frame beta chains. Every CDR3 protein is listed once, alongside the most common genes and DNA of its rows. It is TCRdb's table, rather than the study itself, that gives the V and J calls and clone size. Recorded for this sample are some 200,000 distinct CDR3 sequences; roughly 26% of them occurred a single time. The leading ten clones occupy about 6.9% of the sample. As encoded in the germline V gene, CDR1 is MGHRA while CDR2 is YSYEKL. The CDR3 goes from the cysteine to the phenylalanine over 17 residues. Of all the DNA, just the CDR3 is kept, 51 bases in frame from base 1. Trimming takes 0 bases off V and 5 bases off J; junction bases not matched to a gene: 11.

This clonotype has ten or more counts. The specificity of this receptor is unknown. No qualities accompany the bases; no much larger clone lies one base away. In this chain, TRBV4-1 is recombined with TRBJ2-7, with 9 junctional bases fitting TRBD1. The sample was blood, either unsorted or a sorted T cell fraction (not recorded which). The origin of this receptor is a male donor with ankylosing spondylitis or in good health (not recorded which). In nucleotides, the sequence is TGCGCCAGCAGCCAAGAAATCGCGCGACAGGGGGGAAACGAGCAGTACTTC. Protein translation: CASSQEIARQGGNEQYF.